This T cell receptor beta chain derives from a study of metastatic and nonmetastatic thyroid tumors. Whole-study results and caveats: Patients with malignant thyroid tumors reportedly had significantly higher TCR beta diversity than those with benign nodules, in blood and tumor.

In the source study's methods: A distant-metastasis classifier for papillary thyroid cancer was built using CDR3 differences across clinicopathological groups. Through MiXCR, TCRdb re-clonotyped the PCR reads. The V and J calls, along with clone size, are taken from TCRdb and not from the paper's own processing. The sample has about 27,000 clones, about 15% seen once. No treatment had been given to any patient before thyroid surgery. This clone showed up many times. The antigen remains unidentified. Germline CDR1 SGDLS, CDR2 YYNGEE. The V gene lost 0 bases and the J gene lost 8 bases, with 9 bases spanning the gap. The CDR3 has 13 amino acids.

Sample: blood. The chain joins TRBV9 to TRBJ1-5, with D perhaps matching TRBD1 (5 bases). The receptor was isolated from a male donor with papillary thyroid cancer or a benign thyroid nodule (not recorded which). Some clones in this sample may be carry-over from other donors' samples. The CDR3 sequence is CASSVDGGEPQHF. DNA of the CDR3: TGTGCCAGCAGCGTAGATGGGGGAGAGCCCCAGCATTTT.